Sequencing of this TCR beta chain was carried out in a study of cytomegalovirus exposure and HLA in healthy donors. As for this clone: What it binds is not known.

CDR1 SNHLY and CDR2 FYNNEI come from the germline V gene. The CDR3 contains 18 residues. V dropped 1 base and J dropped 2; count of bases not matched to a gene: 5. Findings of the study overall: Cytomegalovirus-associated TCR beta chains were listed, numbering 150 to 200.

This PCR relied on a set of 60 Vbeta primers and 13 Jbeta primers. Measured with immunoSEQ multiplex PCR; TCRdb has only the in-frame clones, and not every one. The sample is made up of about 190,000 clones, and the top ten hold under 6.5% of it. Sequenced sample: PBMCs. This chain uses TRBV2 with TRBJ2-3; 14 bases align to TRBD2. The TCR sequence derives from a man aged 25 to 40 in good health and CMV-seronegative. The CDR3 reads CASSEGRLAGGNTDTQYF. The CDR3 coding sequence is TGTGCCAGCAGTGAAGGGCGACTAGCGGGAGGGAACACAGATACGCAGTATTTT.